This T cell receptor (beta chain) was sequenced for a study of blood T cell repertoires in COVID-19. This table comes from immunoSEQ multiplex PCR, and its TCRdb copy is limited to in-frame clones, with some not included. Among approximately 85,000 clones listed, around 81% were seen once. Germline V lookup: CDR1 LNHDA, CDR2 SQIVND (reference sequence). Trimming cost V 10 bases and J 0 bases; bases outside gene matches: 13. This CDR3 is 17 amino acids long. The sequencing input was peripheral blood. The TCR comes from a woman in her 70s with active or convalescent COVID-19. The J gene is TRBJ1-5, the V gene TRBV19; TRBD1 matches 9 bases. The CDR3 bases are TGTGCCACAAACCCCACAGGGGGCCCCTATAGCAATCAGCCCCAGCATTTT. Amino acid sequence: CATNPTGGPYSNQPQHF.